These 6 T cell receptor beta chains were sequenced from one sample in a study of T cell repertoires in cytomegalovirus infection. TCRdb recomputed calls from the reads with MiXCR, one row per CDR3 protein. The sample lists over 300,000 distinct CDR3 sequences, 15% to 20% occurring once. What was sequenced was PBMCs. These receptors were collected from a human donor in good health (CMV status not recorded). Some clones in this sample may be carry-over from other donors' samples.

For the CDR3, the DNA is TGTGCCAGCAGCGCCCAGGGATGGACCGGGGAGCTGTTTTTT. Residues: CASSAQGWTGELFF. The V call is TRBV6-2 or TRBV6-3, the J call TRBJ2-2; perhaps TRBD1 as D (5 bases). Germline CDR1 and CDR2: MNHEY and SVGEGT. The CDR3 is 14 amino acids. V gave up 6 bases and J gave up 5 bases, with 13 bases separating them.

The gene calls are TRBV6-5 and TRBJ1-2; 7 positions agree with TRBD1. CDR3 length: 13 residues. The V segment lost 4 bases and the J segment 8 bases; nucleotides outside the gene matches: 7. Germline V CDR1 and CDR2: MNHEY, SVGAGI. CDR3 nucleotide sequence: TGTGCCAGCAGTTCTCCGGGACAGAGGGGCTACACCTTC. Translating gives CASSSPGQRGYTF.

This clonotype was seen only a few times. V is TRBV3-1 and J is TRBJ1-2, with TRBD1 identical over 9 bases. After removal of 3 bases from V and 6 bases from J, the junction contained 5 bases not matched to a gene. This CDR3 has 14 residues. From germline, CDR1 is LGHDT and CDR2 YNNKEL (reference sequence). The CDR3 nucleotides read TGTGCCAGCAGCCAGGCCGGGACAGGGAATGGCTACACCTTC. The encoded protein is CASSQAGTGNGYTF.

This clonotype occurred many times. The gene calls are TRBV7-8 and TRBJ2-3; D may be TRBD2 (5 bases). Germline CDR1 reads SGHVS; CDR2 reads FQNEAQ. CDR3 length: 13 residues. V shed 11 bases and J shed 3 bases, with 15 bases lying between them. CDR3 amino acids: CACREGFTDTQYF. CDR3 nucleotides: TGTGCCTGCCGTGAGGGTTTTACAGATACGCAGTATTTT. Looking up the rest from reference TRBV7-8 and TRBJ2-3 gives the full variable domain: GAGVSQSPRYKVAKRGQDVALRCDPISGHVSLFWYQQALGQGPEFLTYFQNEAQLDKSGLPSDRFFAERPEGSVSTLKIQRTQQEDSAVYLCACREGFTDTQYFGPGTRLTVL.

In this sample, this clonotype turned up a few times. The chain carries TRBV7-6 and TRBJ2-1; 8 bases fit TRBD2. Per germline, CDR1 SGHVS and CDR2 FNYEAQ. V dropped 3 bases and J dropped 8; count of bases not matched to a gene: 6. CDR3 size: 14 residues. The CDR3 nucleotides are TGTGCCAGCAGCTTTTTCGGGGGGGCCGATGAGCAGTTCTTC. Protein: CASSFFGGADEQFF.

This clonotype appeared many times. V and J are TRBV7-2 and TRBJ1-2, with 11 bases matching TRBD1. Germline-derived CDR1 and CDR2 are SGHTA and FQGNSA. This CDR3 contains 15 residues. The V and J ends lost 5 bases and 2 bases, in that order; junction bases with no gene match: 4. In DNA form, the CDR3 reads TGTGCCAGCAGCCCGGGGACAGGGGGAAACTATGGCTACACCTTC. Translating gives CASSPGTGGNYGYTF.